This entry lists 25 T cell receptor beta chains sequenced from one sample in a study of neurological immune-mediated disorders. MiXCR, applied by TCRdb to the 5' RACE reads, yields one record per CDR3 protein. Of about 80,000 distinct CDR3 sequences listed, 5.8% were seen once; the top ten hold roughly 7.9%. Time point meaning: longitudinal time-point 2. Sample: PBMCs. These receptors were taken from a woman aged 60-75 years with multiple sclerosis.

This clonotype was seen repeatedly, ten times or more. This rearrangement joins TRBV5-1 to TRBJ2-3; D is possibly TRBD2 (6 bases). This CDR3 contains 15 residues. V lost 4 bases to trimming and J lost 3 bases, with 15 bases between them. The germline CDR1 and CDR2 sequences are SGHRS and YFSETQ. The CDR3 reads CASSPPPLATDTQYF. The CDR3 coding sequence is TGCGCCAGCAGCCCCCCCCCTCTAGCGACAGATACGCAGTATTTT.

This clonotype was counted ten times or more. The J gene is TRBJ1-3, the V gene TRBV7-2; TRBD1 matches 7 bases. There are 15 residues in the CDR3. Losses at the gene ends were 5 bases for V and 0 bases for J; bases not matched to a gene: 4. In germline, CDR1 is SGHTA, CDR2 FQGNSA. CDR3 protein: CASSITGASGNTIYF. The DNA of the CDR3 is TGTGCCAGCAGCATCACAGGGGCCTCTGGAAACACCATATATTTT. Supplemented by reference TRBV7-2 and TRBJ1-3, the full variable domain reads GAGVSQSPSNKVTEKGKDVELRCDPISGHTALYWYRQSLGQGLEFLIYFQGNSAPDKSGLPSDRFSAERTGGSVSTLTIQRTQQEDSAVYLCASSITGASGNTIYFGEGSWLTVV.

This clonotype was seen ten or more times. The chain has TRBV25-1 and TRBJ2-1; 9 bases are a match to TRBD1. The CDR3 loop spans 13 amino acids. Trimming cost V 6 bases and J 6 bases; bases outside gene matches: 3. Germline values: CDR1 MGHDK, CDR2 SYGVNS. CDR3 bases: TGTGCCAGCAGGGGACAGGGATCCAATGAGCAGTTCTTC. It translates to CASRGQGSNEQFF. The full variable domain, completed using reference TRBV25-1 and TRBJ2-1, is EADIYQTPRYLVIGTGKKITLECSQTMGHDKMYWYQQDPGMELHLIHYSYGVNSTEKGDLSSESTVSRIRTEHFPLTLESARPSHTSQYLCASRGQGSNEQFFGPGTRLTVL.

This clonotype was seen at least ten times. The chain employs TRBV10-3 and TRBJ1-2, with D unresolved. The CDR3 is 12 amino acids. Germline CDR1 reads ENHRY; CDR2 reads SYGVKD. Trimming took 5 bases from V and 2 from J, leaving 6 bases between them. DNA of the CDR3: TGTGCCATCAGTAACACCAACTATGGCTACACCTTC. Its protein is CAISNTNYGYTF.

This clonotype was found a few times. CDR3 DNA sequence: TGTGCCAGCAGCCCGAGAGGGCTAGCGGGTATCACCGGGGAGCTGTTTTTT. It is translated as CASSPRGLAGITGELFF. V and J are TRBV7-2 and TRBJ2-2, with 8 bases aligning to TRBD2. Germline CDR1 and CDR2: SGHTA and FQGNSA. The junction had 12 bases not matched to a gene; V was cut back by 5 bases and J by 4 bases. The CDR3 consists of 17 residues.

This clonotype came up many times. CDR3 nucleotides: TGCGCCAGCAGACACACCATGGGGAGTCTGGAGGATACGCAGTATTTT. Amino acid sequence: CASRHTMGSLEDTQYF. The chain uses TRBV5-1 and TRBJ2-3, with D perhaps TRBD2 (5 bases). The CDR3 is 16 residues long. V dropped 5 bases and J dropped 6 bases, with 22 bases sitting between them. Germline CDR1 and CDR2: SGHRS and YFSETQ. Drawing the rest from reference TRBV5-1 and TRBJ2-3, the complete variable domain is KAGVTQTPRYLIKTRGQQVTLSCSPISGHRSVSWYQQTPGQGLQFLFEYFSETQRNKGNFPGRFSGRQFSNSRSEMNVSTLELGDSALYLCASRHTMGSLEDTQYFGPGTRLTVL.

The V call is TRBV5-1, the J call TRBJ2-7; 8 bases match TRBD2. Per germline, CDR1 SGHRS and CDR2 YFSETQ. The CDR3 length is 14 residues. The junction had 5 bases not matched to a gene; V was cut back by 3 bases and J by 3 bases. The CDR3 region is CASSSGGYYYEQYF. CDR3 nucleotide sequence: TGCGCCAGCAGCTCGGGGGGGTACTACTACGAGCAGTACTTC.

In its sample, this clonotype was seen many times. The rearrangement uses TRBV6-5 and TRBJ2-7, with D perhaps matching TRBD2 (5 bases). The length of the CDR3 is 14 residues. Germline V gives CDR1 MNHEY, CDR2 SVGAGI. V lost 7 bases and J lost 0, with 13 bases in between. The CDR3 DNA sequence: TGTGCCAGCAATCCTCGTGGACTCTCCTACGAGCAGTACTTC. It yields the protein CASNPRGLSYEQYF.

This clonotype was counted ten times or more. The gene calls are TRBV6-5 and TRBJ1-1; 8 bases align to TRBD1. The CDR3 has 14 residues. Germline assignment: CDR1 MNHEY and CDR2 SVGAGI. After removal of 6 bases from V and 6 bases from J, the junction contained 9 bases not matched to a gene. The CDR3 region is CASSLGGTGPEAFF. The CDR3 nucleotides are TGTGCCAGCAGCCTAGGTGGGACAGGCCCTGAAGCTTTCTTT.

The sample holds many counts of this clonotype. The chain links TRBV6-5 to TRBJ2-3; D is unclear. Looked up from germline, CDR1 is MNHEY and CDR2 is SVGAGI. This CDR3 comprises 13 residues. With 2 bases removed from V and 5 bases from J, the gap between germline ends came to 8 bases. CDR3 in DNA: TGTGCCAGCAGTTACGAAGGGAAAGATACGCAGTATTTT. This encodes CASSYEGKDTQYF.

In its sample, this clonotype was seen many times. The rearrangement links TRBV9 to TRBJ2-7; D gene unclear. Germline V lookup: CDR1 SGDLS, CDR2 YYNGEE. V shed 0 bases and J shed 1 base, with 11 bases lying between them. CDR3 length: 15 amino acids. The CDR3 loop reads CASSVDLSESYEQYF. DNA of the CDR3: TGTGCCAGCAGCGTAGATCTCAGCGAATCCTACGAGCAGTACTTC.

This clonotype appeared a few times. V is TRBV5-4 and J is TRBJ1-1, with a possible D match to TRBD1 (6 bases). The CDR3 is 13 residues long. Trimming cost V 0 bases and J 4 bases, with 7 bases left between them. CDR1 is SGHNT, CDR2 YYREEE, per germline (reference sequence). The CDR3 spells CASSLVDSTEAFF. The CDR3 coding sequence is TGTGCCAGCAGCTTGGTGGACAGCACTGAAGCTTTCTTT.

This clonotype was recorded at least ten times. The chain joins TRBV5-1 to TRBJ1-2; TRBD1 matches 7 bases. The CDR3 has 15 amino acids. V lost 4 bases and J lost 7; bases outside the gene matches: 13. In germline, CDR1 is SGHRS, CDR2 YFSETQ. CDR3 loop: CASSQDPGQFSGYTF. The CDR3, as DNA: TGCGCCAGCAGCCAGGACCCGGGACAGTTCTCTGGCTACACCTTC.

In this sample, this clonotype turned up many times. The gene calls are TRBV6-6 and TRBJ1-1; D is perhaps TRBD1 (5 bases). V was pared by 6 bases and J by 11 bases, with 16 bases between. This CDR3 region has 12 residues. The germline V gene has CDR1 MNHNY and CDR2 SVGAGI (reference sequence). CDR3 sequence: CASSSADRRAFF. The CDR3 nucleotides are TGTGCCAGCAGCTCGGCTGACAGACGGGCTTTCTTT.

In its sample, this clonotype was seen many times. The chain combines TRBV5-1 with TRBJ2-3; 10 bases match TRBD2. From germline, CDR1 is SGHRS and CDR2 YFSETQ. CDR3 size: 16 residues. V lost 3 bases to trimming and J lost 2 bases; unmatched junction nucleotides: 6. The CDR3 DNA is TGCGCCAGCAGCTCGGGGACTAGCGAGAACACAGATACGCAGTATTTT. This translates into CASSSGTSENTDTQYF.

Ten or more counts support this clonotype. This rearrangement joins TRBV20-1 to TRBJ1-5, with 7 bases lining up with TRBD1. Germline V CDR1 and CDR2: DFQATT, SNEGSKA (reference sequence). After removal of 5 bases from V and 1 base from J, the junction contained 5 bases not matched to a gene. The CDR3 consists of 14 residues. The CDR3, as DNA: TGCAGTGCTGGAACGGACAGGAGCAATCAGCCCCAGCATTTT. Residues: CSAGTDRSNQPQHF.

This clonotype was seen a handful of times. The V and J genes are TRBV19 and TRBJ2-7; a weak D match, TRBD2 (7 bases). Trimming cost V 5 bases and J 6 bases, with 14 bases left between them. The CDR3 contains 13 residues. Germline V gene data show CDR1 as LNHDA and CDR2 as SQIVND (reference sequence). CDR3 coding DNA: TGTGCCAGTAGTCCGGCGGGGGCTAGCGAGCAGTACTTC. Its protein is CASSPAGASEQYF.

In this sample, this clonotype turned up many times. The chain combines TRBV3-1 with TRBJ2-3, with a possible D match to TRBD2 (6 bases). Per germline, CDR1 LGHDT and CDR2 YNNKEL (reference sequence). This CDR3 is built from 12 residues. V dropped 3 bases and J dropped 6 bases, with 7 bases sitting between them. The CDR3 DNA follows: TGTGCCAGCAGCCACCTAGCGGATACGCAGTATTTT. Protein product: CASSHLADTQYF.

The sample holds many counts of this clonotype. The chain recombines TRBV29-1 with TRBJ2-7, with 9 bases aligning to TRBD1. This CDR3 has 14 residues. Per the germline V gene, CDR1 is SQVTM and CDR2 is ANQGSEA. Unmatched junction bases numbered 7, after V lost 3 bases and J lost 4 bases. CDR3 sequence (DNA): TGCAGCGTTGACACGGGACAGGGTCGGTACGAGCAGTACTTC. Protein: CSVDTGQGRYEQYF.

In its sample, this clonotype is medium-sized. The chain links TRBV10-3 to TRBJ2-3; a weak D match, TRBD2 (5 bases). The CDR3 contains 14 residues. V was shortened by 3 bases and J by 2 bases, with 9 bases between the two germline ends. Germline V gives CDR1 ENHRY, CDR2 SYGVKD. Here the CDR3 DNA reads TGTGCCATCAGTGATGCGCTAGCCACAGATACGCAGTATTTT. It specifies CAISDALATDTQYF.

In its sample, this clonotype was seen many times. This chain links TRBV7-9 with TRBJ1-1; possible D gene TRBD1, 5 bases. Germline assignment: CDR1 SEHNR and CDR2 FQNEAQ (reference sequence). The CDR3 is 14 residues long. Trimming pared 5 bases from V and 3 bases from J, leaving 13 bases between. The CDR3 spells CASSPPGRDTEAFF. CDR3 nucleotides: TGTGCCAGCAGCCCCCCAGGGAGGGACACTGAAGCTTTCTTT.

This clonotype showed up many times. The rearrangement links TRBV5-1 to TRBJ2-5; D is perhaps TRBD1 (5 bases). Trimming removed 0 bases at V and 1 base at J, with 7 bases between. The CDR3 spans 14 residues. Germline-derived CDR1 and CDR2 are SGHRS and YFSETQ. The CDR3 spells CASSLDTGQETQYF. The DNA of the CDR3 is TGCGCCAGCAGCTTGGATACAGGCCAAGAGACCCAGTACTTC.

Ten or more counts support this clonotype. This chain joins TRBV28 and TRBJ2-1; the D call may be TRBD1 or TRBD2 (5 bases each). Trimming shortened V by 2 bases and J by 12 bases, and 20 bases separated the two germline ends. Germline CDR1 is MDHEN and CDR2 is SYDVKM. The CDR3 length is 15 residues. The DNA for the CDR3 is TGTGCCAGCAGTTTACCGAGGGGCCCCACAAAATCGCAGTTCTTC. Translating it yields CASSLPRGPTKSQFF.

This clonotype was counted ten times or more. The CDR3 DNA follows: TGCAGTGCGCTACCACAGGGAATCAATCAGCCCCAGCATTTT. Its translation: CSALPQGINQPQHF. V and J are TRBV20-1 and TRBJ1-5, with D perhaps TRBD1 (6 bases). Germline assignment: CDR1 DFQATT and CDR2 SNEGSKA (reference sequence). V lost 6 bases and J lost 3, with 15 bases in between. CDR3 size: 14 residues.

This clonotype showed up many times. The chain recombines TRBV19 with TRBJ2-3; tentatively, D is TRBD1 (5 bases). V was trimmed by 6 bases and J by 6 bases, leaving 13 bases between them. CDR1 is LNHDA, CDR2 SQIVND, per germline (reference sequence). This CDR3 has 13 residues. The CDR3 loop reads CASRLRDLDTQYF. As DNA, the CDR3 is TGTGCCAGTAGACTCAGGGATTTGGATACGCAGTATTTT.